What follows are 5 T cell receptor beta chains derived from one specimen sequenced in a study of Graves' ophthalmopathy and Graves' hyperthyroidism. RNA transcripts provided the template for amplifying TCR beta CDR3 regions. RT-PCR with HTBI primers came first, then second-round multiplex PCR. TCRdb re-analysed the multiplex PCR reads in MiXCR, keeping a single row per CDR3 protein. Among roughly 380,000 distinct CDR3 sequences listed, about 16% were seen once. Sequencing input: peripheral blood. These receptors all come from a woman under 30 with stable Graves' hyperthyroidism.

This clonotype occurred a few times. The chain combines TRBV29-1 with TRBJ2-5; unclear D gene. Germline loops: CDR1 SQVTM, CDR2 ANQGSEA. V lost 0 bases and J lost 4, with 9 bases in between. The CDR3 runs to 13 residues. The CDR3 region is CSVEELQGETQYF. The CDR3 nucleotides read TGCAGCGTTGAAGAGCTCCAAGGAGAGACCCAGTACTTC.

Many counts were recorded for this clonotype. The rearrangement links TRBV28 to TRBJ2-5; 12 bases are shared with TRBD2. Trimming removed 4 bases from V and 2 bases from J; junction bases left unmatched: 8. Germline CDR1 MDHEN, CDR2 SYDVKM. The CDR3 is 17 amino acids. The CDR3 spells CASSSSGLAGLQETQYF. The CDR3 DNA follows: TGTGCCAGCAGTTCCTCCGGACTAGCGGGGCTTCAAGAGACCCAGTACTTC.

There are many counts of this clonotype. The CDR3 DNA follows: TGTGCCACCCGACAGGGTTTCACCGGGGAGCTGTTTTTT. The encoded protein is CATRQGFTGELFF. The V and J genes are TRBV24-1 and TRBJ2-2; 7 nucleotides match TRBD1. CDR1 is KGHDR and CDR2 is SFDVKD in the germline V gene. This CDR3 contains 13 residues. J gave up 4 bases and V 9 bases, and 4 bases lay outside the gene matches.

The sample holds many counts of this clonotype. V gene TRBV6-2 or TRBV6-3 combines with J gene TRBJ1-6; TRBD1 might be the D (6 bases). The CDR3 contains 16 residues. In germline, CDR1 is MNHEY, CDR2 SVGEGT. The germline V and J ends were trimmed by 0 bases and 6 bases, with 12 bases remaining between them. The DNA for the CDR3 is TGTGCCAGCAGTTACTCGGAGGACAGCGTTAATTCACCCCTCCACTTT. Its translation is CASSYSEDSVNSPLHF.

This clonotype showed up many times. This chain uses TRBV15 with TRBJ1-2; 8 bases agree with TRBD1. CDR3 size: 12 residues. Germline assignment: CDR1 LNHNV and CDR2 YYDKDF (reference sequence). V dropped 8 bases and J dropped 10; count of bases not matched to a gene: 9. This chain's CDR3 is CATRLDRGSYTF. The CDR3 nucleotides read TGTGCCACCCGTTTAGACAGGGGATCCTACACCTTC. Full variable domain (outside the CDR3, taken from reference TRBV15 and TRBJ1-2): DAMVIQNPRYQVTQFGKPVTLSCSQTLNHNVMYWYQQKSSQAPKLLFHYYDKDFNNEADTPDNFQSRRPNTSFCFLDIRSPGLGDTAMYLCATRLDRGSYTFGSGTRLTVV.